Many counts were recorded for the clone carrying this TCR beta chain. The data are from a study of human T cells and chemical hapten exposure. The library gave individual cDNA molecules unique molecular identifiers. TCRdb fed the RACE reads into MiXCR, producing one record per CDR3 protein. The table has about 360,000 distinct CDR3 sequences, approximately 5.1% seen once. CDR3 length: 14 amino acids. V lost 1 base and J lost 7; bases outside the gene matches: 7. Germline V gene sequence: CDR1 SGHRS, CDR2 YFSETQ. The time point here: patch test 1, 2 weeks after DPC sensitization. Treatment reported: therapeutic diphenylcyclopropenone sensitization with weekly scalp DPC. Donation of samples came from alopecia patients who were 18 to 70 years old and suitable for DPC.

This TCR came from a woman aged 50 to 60 with alopecia areata. Some clones in this sample may be carry-over from other donors' samples. The source material was whole blood, sampled in connection with sensitization to the hapten diphenylcyclopropenone (DPC). The chain uses TRBV5-1 and TRBJ2-7, with 8 bases identical to TRBD1. As DNA, the CDR3 is TGCGCCAGCAGCTTGAACCAGGGGGCCGGGGAGCAGTACTTC. Protein sequence: CASSLNQGAGEQYF.